This T cell receptor beta chain was sequenced in a study of T cell responses to AZD1222 COVID-19 vaccine. Looking at the study overall: Second-dose intervals near 4 or 12 weeks were combined. Broader study findings: Repertoire samples came only from after the peak T cell response. The study reported that nearly half of spike-specific TCRs target unmutated variant regions.

V lost 4 bases and J lost 0, with 16 bases in between. CDR1 SGHKS and CDR2 YYEKEE come from the germline V gene (reference sequence). This CDR3 is 16 amino acids long. This clone was seen more than once but under ten times. Its antigen remains unidentified. Generated by immunoSEQ multiplex PCR, the TCRdb table keeps only in-frame clones and is missing some. The top ten hold roughly 4.5% of the sample, which has 90,000 to 130,000 clones, 81% seen once. This chain uses TRBV5-5 with TRBJ1-2; D call uncertain. Material: peripheral blood, obtained on day 0 of AZD1222 vaccination. The receptor was isolated from an adult in good health. CDR3 bases: TGTGCCAGCAGCCTTCTATCCCCTGGTACTAACTATGGCTACACCTTC. It specifies CASSLLSPGTNYGYTF.